The present T cell receptor (beta chain) was sequenced within a study of Graves' ophthalmopathy and Graves' hyperthyroidism. Whole-study results and caveats: Among expanded thyroid clonotypes above 0.001 frequency, most also occurred in blood.

Regarding this clonotype: What it binds is not known.

V was clipped by 5 bases and J by 4 bases, with 14 bases between them. CDR3 length: 15 amino acids. CDR3 regions of TCR beta were amplified from RNA transcripts. First-round RT-PCR with HTBI primers preceded a second-round multiplex PCR. TCRdb passed the multiplex PCR reads through MiXCR, listing each CDR3 protein once. The table lists hundreds of thousands of distinct CDR3 sequences, about 20% of them singletons, with approximately 7% in the top ten. Sequences were obtained from peripheral blood. The chain recombines TRBV12-3 or TRBV12-4 with TRBJ2-2, with D tentatively TRBD1 (6 bases). The clonotype was recovered from a woman younger than 30 with stable Graves' hyperthyroidism. Some clones in this sample may be carry-over from other donors' samples. This chain's CDR3 is CASSPPQGITGELFF. The CDR3 DNA reads as TGTGCCAGCAGTCCCCCGCAGGGGATCACCGGGGAGCTGTTTTTT.